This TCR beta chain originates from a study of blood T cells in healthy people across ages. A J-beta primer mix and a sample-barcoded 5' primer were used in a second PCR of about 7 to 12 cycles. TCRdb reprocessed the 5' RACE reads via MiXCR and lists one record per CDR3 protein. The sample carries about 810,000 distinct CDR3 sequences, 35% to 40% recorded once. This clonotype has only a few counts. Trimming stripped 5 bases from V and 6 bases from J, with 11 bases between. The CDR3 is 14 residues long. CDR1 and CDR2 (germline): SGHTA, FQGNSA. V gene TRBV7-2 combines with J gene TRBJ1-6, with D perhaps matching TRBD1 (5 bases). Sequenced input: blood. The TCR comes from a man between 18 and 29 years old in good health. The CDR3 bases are TGTGCCAGCAGCCCGGGACGGATTAATTCACCCCTCCACTTT. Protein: CASSPGRINSPLHF.